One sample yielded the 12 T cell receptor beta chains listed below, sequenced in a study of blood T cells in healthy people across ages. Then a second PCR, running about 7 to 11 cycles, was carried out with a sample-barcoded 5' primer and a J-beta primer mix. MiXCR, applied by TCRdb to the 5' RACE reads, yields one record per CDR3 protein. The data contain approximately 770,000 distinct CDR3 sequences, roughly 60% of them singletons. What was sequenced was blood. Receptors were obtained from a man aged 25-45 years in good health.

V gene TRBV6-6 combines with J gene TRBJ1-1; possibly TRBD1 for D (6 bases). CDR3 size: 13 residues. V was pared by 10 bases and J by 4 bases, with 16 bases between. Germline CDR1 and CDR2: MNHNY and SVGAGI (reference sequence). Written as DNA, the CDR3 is TGTGCCACGCAGGACAGCCTAAGCACTGAAGCTTTCTTT. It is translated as CATQDSLSTEAFF.

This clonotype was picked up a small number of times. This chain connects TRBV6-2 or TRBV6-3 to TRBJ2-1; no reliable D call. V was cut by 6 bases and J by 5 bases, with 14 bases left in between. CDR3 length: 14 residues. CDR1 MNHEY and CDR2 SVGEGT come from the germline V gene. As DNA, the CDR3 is TGTGCCAGCAGCCACGCGGATCGGGACAATGAGCAGTTCTTC. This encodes CASSHADRDNEQFF.

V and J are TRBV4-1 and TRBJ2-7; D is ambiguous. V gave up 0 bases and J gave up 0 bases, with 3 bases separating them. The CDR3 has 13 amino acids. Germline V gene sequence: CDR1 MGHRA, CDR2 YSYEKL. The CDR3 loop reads CASSQDTSYEQYF. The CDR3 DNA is TGCGCCAGCAGCCAAGATACCTCCTACGAGCAGTACTTC.

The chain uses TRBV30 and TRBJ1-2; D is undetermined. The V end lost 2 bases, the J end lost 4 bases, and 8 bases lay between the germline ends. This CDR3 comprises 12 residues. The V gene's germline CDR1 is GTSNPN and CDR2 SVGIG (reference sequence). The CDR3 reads CAWSTMAYGYTF. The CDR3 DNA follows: TGTGCCTGGAGTACCATGGCCTATGGCTACACCTTC.

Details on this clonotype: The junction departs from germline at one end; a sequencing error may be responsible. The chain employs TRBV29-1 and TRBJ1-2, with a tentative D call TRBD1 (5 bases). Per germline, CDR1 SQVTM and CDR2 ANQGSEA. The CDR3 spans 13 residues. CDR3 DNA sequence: TGTGCTATAGTAACGGGGGATAACTATGGCTACACCTTC. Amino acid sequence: CAIVTGDNYGYTF. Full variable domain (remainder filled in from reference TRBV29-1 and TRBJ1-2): SAVISQKPSRDICQRGTSLTIQCQVDSQVTMMFWYRQQPGQSLTLIATANQGSEATYESGFVIDKFPISRPNLTFSTLTVSNMSPEDSSIYLCAIVTGDNYGYTFGSGTRLTVV.

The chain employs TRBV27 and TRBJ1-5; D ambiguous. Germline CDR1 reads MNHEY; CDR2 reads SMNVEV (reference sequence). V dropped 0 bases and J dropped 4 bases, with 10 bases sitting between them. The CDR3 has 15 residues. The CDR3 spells CASSLSSMRNQPQHF. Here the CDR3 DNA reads TGTGCCAGCAGTTTATCTAGTATGCGGAATCAGCCCCAGCATTTT.

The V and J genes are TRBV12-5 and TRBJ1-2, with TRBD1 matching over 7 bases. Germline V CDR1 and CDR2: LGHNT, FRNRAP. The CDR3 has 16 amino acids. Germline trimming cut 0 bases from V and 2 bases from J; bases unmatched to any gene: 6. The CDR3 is CASGLVRDRSNYGYTF. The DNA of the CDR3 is TGTGCTAGTGGTTTGGTACGGGACAGAAGCAACTATGGCTACACCTTC.

The CDR3 sequence is CSASTGGEETQYF. In DNA form, the CDR3 reads TGCAGTGCTAGTACAGGGGGCGAAGAGACCCAGTACTTC. The chain combines TRBV20-1 with TRBJ2-5; 9 bases match TRBD1. The CDR3 has 13 residues. Germline CDR1 DFQATT, CDR2 SNEGSKA (reference sequence). The junction had 2 bases not matched to a gene; V was cut back by 3 bases and J by 3 bases.

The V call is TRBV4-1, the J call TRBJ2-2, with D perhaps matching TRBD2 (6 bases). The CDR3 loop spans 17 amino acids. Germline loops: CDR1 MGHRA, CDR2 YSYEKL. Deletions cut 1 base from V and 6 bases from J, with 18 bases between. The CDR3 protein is CASSQVLRDSAAGELFF. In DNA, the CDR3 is TGCGCCAGCAGCCAAGTACTCCGGGACTCAGCGGCCGGGGAGCTGTTTTTT.

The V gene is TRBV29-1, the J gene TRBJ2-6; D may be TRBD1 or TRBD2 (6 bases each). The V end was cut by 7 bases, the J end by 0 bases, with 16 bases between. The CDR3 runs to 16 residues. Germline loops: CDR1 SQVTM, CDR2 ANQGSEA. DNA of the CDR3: TGCAGCGCATCCACCGGGGGCTCCTCTGGGGCCAACGTCCTGACTTTC. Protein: CSASTGGSSGANVLTF. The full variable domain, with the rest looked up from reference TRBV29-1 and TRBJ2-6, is SAVISQKPSRDICQRGTSLTIQCQVDSQVTMMFWYRQQPGQSLTLIATANQGSEATYESGFVIDKFPISRPNLTFSTLTVSNMSPEDSSIYLCSASTGGSSGANVLTFGAGSRLTVL.

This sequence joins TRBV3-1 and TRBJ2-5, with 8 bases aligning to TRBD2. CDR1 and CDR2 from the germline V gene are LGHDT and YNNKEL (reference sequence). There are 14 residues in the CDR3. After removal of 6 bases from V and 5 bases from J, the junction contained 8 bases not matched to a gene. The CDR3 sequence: CASRHGGGGETQYF. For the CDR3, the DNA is TGTGCCAGCAGACACGGGGGGGGCGGCGAGACCCAGTACTTC.

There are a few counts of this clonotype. CDR3 in amino acids: CASSVLPGPEADEQFF. As DNA, the CDR3 is TGTGCCAGCAGCGTATTGCCTGGACCTGAGGCCGATGAGCAGTTCTTC. The V and J genes are TRBV9 and TRBJ2-1; D not certain. CDR3 length equals 16 residues. V shed 1 base and J shed 8 bases, with 19 bases lying between them. Germline V CDR1 and CDR2: SGDLS, YYNGEE.